A selection of T cell receptor beta chains follows, all from one sample in a study of blood T cell repertoires in COVID-19. Only in-frame clones appear in the TCRdb table, and some are missing; sequencing was by immunoSEQ multiplex PCR. There are 300,000 to 350,000 clones in the sample; roughly 87% occur only once, and 9.9% lies in the top ten. The sample consisted of peripheral blood. All receptors derive from a man under 40 with COVID-19, enrolled during active disease. The CDR3 runs from the conserved cysteine through the conserved F or W. A D gene is named only where the DNA matches it firmly. The size field is filled for only some rows; it gives once, few, many or a size class.

clone size	CDR3 length	V gene	J gene	D gene	CDR3 protein	CDR3 DNA
NA	17	TRBV9	TRBJ2-3	NA	CASSVGRTTSSTDTQYF	TGTGCCAGCAGCGTAGGTAGGACTACCTCTAGCACAGATACGCAGTATTTT
few	12	TRBV19	TRBJ1-2	NA	CASSMGTTTDTF	TGTGCCAGTAGTATGGGGACAACGACTGACACCTTC
NA	13	TRBV24-1	TRBJ1-6	TRBD1	CATRDRERSPLHF	TGTGCCACCCGAGACAGGGAACGGTCACCCCTCCACTTT
NA	12	TRBV19	TRBJ2-7	NA	CASSSDGGEQYF	TGTGCCAGTAGTAGTGATGGAGGCGAGCAGTACTTC
NA	14	TRBV7-2	TRBJ1-2	TRBD1	CASSFGAGGYGYTF	TGTGCCAGCAGCTTTGGGGCAGGGGGCTATGGCTACACCTTC
NA	16	TRBV3-1/TRBV3-2	TRBJ2-3	NA	CASSPSWGTSTDTQYF	TGTGCCAGCAGCCCCTCTTGGGGCACTAGCACAGATACGCAGTATTTT
few	15	TRBV7-9	TRBJ2-1	TRBD2	CASSLELAGSNEQFF	TGTGCCAGCAGCTTAGAACTAGCGGGGAGCAATGAGCAGTTCTTC
NA	17	TRBV5-8	TRBJ2-6	TRBD1	CASSADRGIRGANVLTF	TGTGCCAGCAGCGCCGACAGGGGAATAAGAGGGGCCAACGTCCTGACTTTC
NA	16	TRBV7-3	TRBJ2-2	TRBD1	CASSLGGQGITGELFF	TGTGCCAGCAGCTTAGGGGGACAGGGGATCACCGGGGAGCTGTTTTTT
NA	15	TRBV27	TRBJ1-1	TRBD1	CASSAAQGPNTEAFF	TGTGCCAGCAGTGCCGCACAGGGGCCGAACACTGAAGCTTTCTTT
once	16	TRBV19	TRBJ2-1	TRBD1	CASSSLTGVFYNEQFF	TGTGCCAGTAGTTCTTTGACAGGGGTATTCTACAATGAGCAGTTCTTC
NA	16	TRBV6-5	TRBJ1-2	NA	CASSYRPGIANYGYTF	TGTGCCAGCAGTTATCGGCCCGGGATAGCTAACTATGGCTACACCTTC
NA	13	TRBV12-3/TRBV12-4	TRBJ2-2	NA	CASSFFNTGELFF	TGTGCCAGCAGTTTCTTTAACACCGGGGAGCTGTTTTTT
NA	16	TRBV11-3	TRBJ2-2	TRBD1	CASSSSGTGVTGELFF	TGTGCCAGCAGCTCATCCGGGACAGGGGTAACCGGGGAGCTGTTTTTT
NA	17	TRBV18	TRBJ2-6	TRBD1	CASSRGQANSGANVLTF	TGTGCCAGCTCACGGGGACAGGCGAACTCTGGGGCCAACGTCCTGACTTTC
NA	14	TRBV2	TRBJ1-5	TRBD1	CASSAGQGNQPQHF	TGTGCCAGCAGTGCGGGACAGGGAAATCAGCCCCAGCATTTT